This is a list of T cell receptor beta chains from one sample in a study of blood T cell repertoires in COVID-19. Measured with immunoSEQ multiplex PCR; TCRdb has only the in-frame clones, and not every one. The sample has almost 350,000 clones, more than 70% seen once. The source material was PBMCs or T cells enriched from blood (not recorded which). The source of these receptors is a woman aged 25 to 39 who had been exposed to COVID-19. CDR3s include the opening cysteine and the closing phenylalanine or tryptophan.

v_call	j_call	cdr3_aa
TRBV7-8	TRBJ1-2	CASSLYGNKGEGYTF
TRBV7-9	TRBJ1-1	CASSGRGGGEAFF
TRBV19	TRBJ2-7	CASSFGLAVYEQYF
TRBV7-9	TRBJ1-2	CASSFAGVGYGYTF
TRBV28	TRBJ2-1	CASTTNGRGGSEQFF
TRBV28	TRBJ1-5	CASSTWSQPQHF
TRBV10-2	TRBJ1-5	CASSEGRSVANQPQHF
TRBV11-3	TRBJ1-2	CASSTNRDRGYTF
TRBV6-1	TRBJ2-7	CASSSTSGDEQYF
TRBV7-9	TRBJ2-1	CASSLKEEQFF
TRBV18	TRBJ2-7	CASSPSVVQYF
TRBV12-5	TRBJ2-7	CASGLGPTGGNEQYF
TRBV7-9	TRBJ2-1	CASSPDRQSSYNEQFF
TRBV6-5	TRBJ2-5	CASSPQQGLQETQYF
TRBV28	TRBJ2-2	CASSLRNTGELFF
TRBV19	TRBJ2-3	CASSMGTGYTDTQYF
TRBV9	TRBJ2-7	CASSVGDFAYEQYF
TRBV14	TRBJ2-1	CASSQDRGLADLPNEQFF
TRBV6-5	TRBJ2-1	CATGLVGETSEQFF
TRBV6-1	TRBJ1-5	CASSDLPGGAAHSNQPQHF
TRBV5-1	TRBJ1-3	CASSPRDRGRGNTIYF
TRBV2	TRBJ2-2	CASSRPSGFNTGELFF
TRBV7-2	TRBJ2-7	CASSLQPSGPYEQYF
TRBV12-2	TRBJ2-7	CASRLVAAGGPGEQYF
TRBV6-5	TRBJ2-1	CASSIAGQGYNEQFF
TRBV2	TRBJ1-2	CASSERVSHGYTF
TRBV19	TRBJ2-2	CASSISGGKNTGELFF
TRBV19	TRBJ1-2	CASSPGGRPNYGYTF
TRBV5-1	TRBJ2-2	CASSLTSGSGELFF
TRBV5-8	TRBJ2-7	CASSLGGGSYEQYF
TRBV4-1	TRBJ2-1	CASSPQDTWGEQFF
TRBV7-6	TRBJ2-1	CASSQLPGLAEYNEQFF
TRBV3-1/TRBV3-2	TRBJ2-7	CASSHQGYEQYF
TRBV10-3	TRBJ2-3	CAINPDSPTDTQYF
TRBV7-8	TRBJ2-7	CATVTGPYEQYF
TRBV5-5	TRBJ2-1	CASSLGGFRDEQFF
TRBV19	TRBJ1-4	CASSKSTGLGEKLFF